This is a list of T cell receptor beta chains from one sample in a study of CD8+CD57+ T cells in acquired aplastic anemia. Each CDR3 protein gets one entry after TCRdb re-called the reads with MiXCR. The profile shows about 81,000 distinct CDR3 sequences, approximately 46% of them singletons. The material sequenced was sorted CD4+, CD8+, or CD8+CD57+ T cells (not recorded which) from PBMCs. All receptors derive from a human donor in good health, serving as a control. Both conserved end residues are part of each CDR3. The D gene is left open where the match is weak. Not all rows give a size; the values are once, few, many and, for expanded clones, a class.

13,TRBJ1-1,NA,TRBV30,NA,CAWAAALNTEAFF,TGTGCCTGGGCGGCGGCACTGAACACTGAAGCTTTCTTT
13,TRBJ2-1,TRBD2,TRBV29-1,NA,CSVEGGGHNEQFF,TGCAGCGTGGAAGGCGGGGGGCACAATGAGCAGTTCTTC
14,TRBJ1-6,NA,TRBV10-3,NA,CAISDYTTNSPLHF,TGTGCCATCAGTGATTACACCACGAATTCACCCCTCCACTTT
14,TRBJ1-6,NA,TRBV7-6,NA,CASSVDQGNSPLHF,TGTGCCAGCAGCGTAGACCAGGGAAATTCACCCCTCCACTTT
13,TRBJ1-1,TRBD1,TRBV25-1,NA,CASSPTGGMRSLF,TGTGCCAGCAGCCCAACAGGGGGCATGAGGTCTCTCTTT
15,TRBJ2-7,TRBD1,TRBV12-3/TRBV12-4,NA,CASRPGTGATYEQYF,TGTGCCAGCAGACCCGGGACAGGGGCAACCTACGAGCAGTACTTC
15,TRBJ2-7,NA,TRBV2,NA,CASSTVWGQSYEQYF,TGTGCCAGCAGCACCGTTTGGGGGCAATCCTACGAGCAGTACTTC
14,TRBJ2-1,TRBD2,TRBV27,NA,CASSPLAGDNEQFF,TGTGCCAGCAGTCCGCTAGCGGGGGACAATGAGCAGTTCTTC
12,TRBJ1-2,NA,TRBV20-1,NA,CSARDRAGGYTF,TGCAGTGCTAGAGACCGGGCGGGCGGCTACACCTTC
13,TRBJ1-2,NA,TRBV28,NA,CASKEGGNYGYTF,TGTGCCAGCAAAGAAGGAGGGAATTATGGCTACACCTTC
13,TRBJ2-7,NA,TRBV7-7,many,CASSLAPDYEQYF,TGTGCCAGCAGCTTAGCGCCGGACTACGAGCAGTACTTC
15,TRBJ1-4,NA,TRBV20-1,NA,CSASGGPGGVEKLFF,TGCAGTGCTAGCGGAGGACCTGGTGGTGTGGAAAAACTGTTTTTT
13,TRBJ1-5,NA,TRBV27,few,CASSSDSNQPQHF,TGTGCCAGCAGTTCCGATAGCAATCAGCCCCAGCATTTT
14,TRBJ2-7,NA,TRBV6-2/TRBV6-3,many,CASSRPGTANEQYF,TGTGCCAGCAGCCGACCCGGGACTGCCAACGAGCAGTACTTC
14,TRBJ1-2,NA,TRBV27,many,CASSSLRGNYGYTF,TGTGCCAGCAGTTCGCTAAGAGGGAACTATGGCTACACCTTC
14,TRBJ1-6,NA,TRBV7-2,NA,CASGGRKEGSPLHF,TGTGCCAGTGGGGGGAGGAAAGAGGGTTCACCCCTCCACTTT
14,TRBJ2-1,NA,TRBV5-4,NA,CASSLKGHNNEQFF,TGTGCCAGCAGCTTGAAAGGTCACAACAATGAGCAGTTCTTC